The clone carrying this TCR beta chain has at least ten counts. Antigen specificity is unknown. Unique molecular identifiers were used to barcode this TCRbeta library. Each CDR3 protein gets one entry after TCRdb re-called the PCR reads with MiXCR. Counted here are some 15,000 distinct CDR3 sequences, 4.5% to 6.5% occurring once; the ten biggest clones make up roughly 7.1%. This specimen belongs to a study of T-cell reconstitution after alpha-beta-depleted transplantation in children. Study results and caveats: About two months after transplant, alpha-beta T cells reportedly came from several hundred expanded graft clones. The high TCRbeta diversity at day 60 in some patients came from surviving recipient T cells and thymic progenitors. T-cell counts and diversity at one year post-transplant came mainly from newly produced T cells.

Germline-derived CDR1 and CDR2 are SNHLY and FYNNEI. This CDR3 comprises 11 residues. Trimming pared 4 bases from V and 10 bases from J, leaving 10 bases between. The chain couples TRBV2 to TRBJ1-2; D ambiguous. The sample in question was PBMCs, obtained before TCRalphabeta/CD19-depleted stem cell transplant. The clonotype originates from a boy younger than 18 with acute lymphoblastic leukemia, due to receive a stem cell transplant. CDR3 sequence: CASSAVGFYTF. The DNA for the CDR3 is TGTGCCAGCAGTGCTGTAGGGTTCTACACCTTC.